Presented here are 26 T cell receptor beta chains from one specimen sequenced in a study of identical twins. TCRdb itself ran the 5' RACE reads through MiXCR, one entry per CDR3 protein. The sample lists 200,000 to 250,000 distinct CDR3 sequences, 6.5% occurring once. The same specimen was also included in a second study, on T cells expressing NK-cell markers.

Sequencing input: CD8+ T cells sorted from blood. The receptors originated from a woman between 18 and 30 years old in good health.

This clonotype was detected many times. The rearrangement links TRBV4-2 to TRBJ2-3; 8 nucleotides line up with TRBD2. CDR1 is LGHNA and CDR2 is YNFKEQ in the germline V gene. Unmatched junction bases numbered 3, after V lost 3 bases and J lost 4 bases. CDR3 length: 14 amino acids. The CDR3 loop reads CASSQGLGADTQYF. For the CDR3, the DNA is TGTGCCAGCAGCCAGGGACTAGGGGCAGATACGCAGTATTTT.

This clonotype appeared a few times. The chain has TRBV29-1 and TRBJ2-3; 9 bases match TRBD2. The CDR3 covers 15 residues. CDR1 SQVTM and CDR2 ANQGSEA come from the germline V gene. V lost 1 base to trimming and J lost 5 bases; unmatched junction nucleotides: 7. CDR3 sequence reads: CSVEGIAGVEDTQYF. The CDR3 DNA reads TGCAGCGTTGAAGGGATAGCGGGAGTGGAAGATACGCAGTATTTT.

This clonotype was seen a handful of times. The chain employs TRBV29-1 and TRBJ2-1; TRBD2 agrees at 8 bases. Germline V gene data show CDR1 as SQVTM and CDR2 as ANQGSEA. Trimming cost V 5 bases and J 5 bases; bases outside gene matches: 8. This CDR3 is 14 amino acids long. The CDR3 is CSVRRGGENNEQFF. CDR3 nucleotide sequence: TGCAGCGTTCGTCGGGGGGGCGAGAACAATGAGCAGTTCTTC.

This clonotype was counted a few times. The V and J genes are TRBV2 and TRBJ1-1; TRBD1 matches 8 bases. The CDR3 loop spans 16 amino acids. V shed 8 bases, J shed 1 base, and the junction held 12 bases outside the gene matches. CDR1 and CDR2 (germline): SNHLY, FYNNEI. The CDR3 DNA is TGTGCCAGCGCACATAGTCCCGGGACAGGGAACACTGAAGCTTTCTTT. As protein: CASAHSPGTGNTEAFF.

This clonotype was observed a few times. The rearrangement joins TRBV5-6 to TRBJ2-5; TRBD2 aligns across 10 bases. J was trimmed by 4 bases and V by 4 bases; bases with no gene match: 4. The CDR3 contains 14 residues. Germline loops: CDR1 SGHDT, CDR2 YYEEEE. CDR3 coding DNA: TGTGCCAGCAGCCAAACTAGCGGGGTAGAGACCCAGTACTTC. It encodes CASSQTSGVETQYF.

This rearrangement joins TRBV12-3 or TRBV12-4 to TRBJ2-1; 7 bases align to TRBD2. There are 17 residues in the CDR3. Unmatched junction bases numbered 11, after V lost 6 bases and J lost 0 bases. The CDR3 DNA reads TGTGCCAGCAGCCCGGGGGGAGCGGGGAGCTCCTACAATGAGCAGTTCTTC. Translating gives CASSPGGAGSSYNEQFF.

This clonotype was counted at least ten times. The chain couples TRBV7-9 to TRBJ1-1; D is ambiguous. Trimming pared 7 bases from V and 6 bases from J, leaving 9 bases between. This CDR3 comprises 11 residues. Germline V CDR1 and CDR2: SEHNR, FQNEAQ (reference sequence). CDR3 sequence: CASILGAEAFF. For the CDR3, the DNA is TGTGCCAGCATCCTCGGAGCTGAAGCTTTCTTT. Using reference TRBV7-9 and TRBJ1-1 for the parts outside the CDR3, the full variable domain is DTGVSQNPRHKITKRGQNVTFRCDPISEHNRLYWYRQTLGQGPEFLTYFQNEAQLEKSRLLSDRFSAERPKGSFSTLEIQRTEQGDSAMYLCASILGAEAFFGQGTRLTVV.

This chain uses TRBV20-1 with TRBJ2-1; 12 bases map to TRBD1. Looked up from germline, CDR1 is DFQATT and CDR2 is SNEGSKA (reference sequence). The CDR3 loop spans 14 amino acids. Trimming took 5 bases from V and 5 from J; bases not matched to a gene: 4. The DNA of the CDR3 is TGCAGTGCTGGGGACAGGGGGCTCAACAATGAGCAGTTCTTC. It is translated as CSAGDRGLNNEQFF.

V is TRBV15 and J is TRBJ2-7; TRBD1 matches at 7 bases. CDR1 is LNHNV, CDR2 YYDKDF, per germline (reference sequence). V lost 5 bases to trimming and J lost 3 bases; unmatched junction nucleotides: 10. This CDR3 contains 15 residues. The CDR3 loop is CATSRGTEFVYEQYF. For the CDR3, the DNA is TGTGCCACCAGCCGAGGGACAGAGTTTGTCTACGAGCAGTACTTC.

This clonotype was picked up many times. This CDR3 is CASSFRDRGVYEQYF. The CDR3, as DNA: TGTGCCAGCAGTTTCCGGGACAGGGGGGTCTACGAGCAGTACTTC. This chain uses TRBV27 with TRBJ2-7; the match to TRBD1 covers 11 bases. The ends lost 3 bases at V and 3 bases at J; junction bases unmatched: 4. The CDR3 has 15 residues. Germline values: CDR1 MNHEY, CDR2 SMNVEV (reference sequence).

The gene calls are TRBV7-9 and TRBJ2-2; D unclear. V was pared by 1 base and J by 6 bases, with 15 bases between. CDR1 SEHNR and CDR2 FQNEAQ come from the germline V gene (reference sequence). This CDR3 has 16 residues. CDR3 sequence (DNA): TGTGCCAGCAGCTTAGTTCCTCTAGGATGGTCCGGGGAGCTGTTTTTT. This sequence encodes CASSLVPLGWSGELFF.

Only a few counts were recorded for this clonotype. In DNA form, the CDR3 reads TGTGCCATCAGTTTGCCCCCCCGGCAGGGCAGCGCCAACAATGAGCAGTTCTTC. Its translation is CAISLPPRQGSANNEQFF. The rearrangement uses TRBV7-3 and TRBJ2-1, with TRBD1 as a possible D gene (5 bases). CDR3 length: 18 amino acids. Germline-derived CDR1 and CDR2 are SGHTA and FQGTGA. V was clipped by 10 bases and J by 5 bases, with 30 bases between them.

This clonotype was observed a few times. CDR3 bases: TGTGCCAGCAGTTGGAGGGGCACTGAAGCTTTCTTT. Residues: CASSWRGTEAFF. The V gene is TRBV12-3 or TRBV12-4, the J gene TRBJ1-1; a possible D gene is TRBD1 (5 bases). CDR3 length equals 12 residues. Trimming left V 4 bases short and J 4 bases short, with 7 bases between.

This clonotype was recorded a few times. This chain links TRBV27 with TRBJ2-7; D may be TRBD1 or TRBD2 (6 bases each). The CDR3 has 13 amino acids. The V end lost 10 bases, the J end lost 4 bases, and 17 bases lay between the germline ends. Germline values: CDR1 MNHEY, CDR2 SMNVEV (reference sequence). CDR3 bases: TGTGCCACCTCGGATGGGGGGCGGTACGAGCAGTACTTC. Translating it yields CATSDGGRYEQYF.

The V call is TRBV28, the J call TRBJ2-4; 12 positions match TRBD2. J was trimmed by 7 bases and V by 5 bases; bases with no gene match: 3. Looked up from germline, CDR1 is MDHEN and CDR2 is SYDVKM. This CDR3 spans 14 amino acids. The CDR3 sequence: CASSRLAGANIQYF. DNA of the CDR3: TGTGCCAGCAGTCGACTAGCGGGAGCTAACATTCAGTACTTC.

This clonotype was observed a handful of times. The rearrangement joins TRBV7-9 to TRBJ2-7; 7 positions agree with TRBD2. Germline CDR1 is SEHNR and CDR2 is FQNEAQ (reference sequence). This CDR3 region has 12 residues. Germline trimming cut 6 bases from V and 4 bases from J; bases unmatched to any gene: 3. DNA for the CDR3: TGTGCCAGCAGTGGACTAGGGTACGAGCAGTACTTC. This gives the protein CASSGLGYEQYF.

A few counts support this clonotype. Here the CDR3 reads CASRGPRLNNYGYTF. DNA of the CDR3: TGTGCCTCCCGGGGCCCTAGACTCAACAACTATGGCTACACCTTC. V is TRBV24-1 and J is TRBJ1-2; D perhaps matches TRBD1 (5 bases). Trimming took off 12 bases at V and 2 bases at J, with 21 bases between the two ends. CDR1 KGHDR and CDR2 SFDVKD come from the germline V gene. CDR3 length equals 15 residues.

This clonotype was picked up many times. The chain links TRBV12-3 or TRBV12-4 to TRBJ2-1; D gene ambiguous. This CDR3 comprises 11 residues. V lost 5 bases, J lost 7 bases, and 6 bases lay in between. The CDR3 DNA sequence: TGTGCCAGCAGTCACGGGAATGAGCAGTTCTTC. Its protein product is CASSHGNEQFF.

The rearrangement uses TRBV3-1 and TRBJ2-7; tentative D call: TRBD1 (6 bases). V lost 10 bases, J lost 3 bases, and 34 bases lay in between. Germline CDR1 is LGHDT and CDR2 is YNNKEL (reference sequence). The CDR3 totals 19 residues. CDR3 loop: CATTKMPNYIDRSGYEQYF. CDR3 nucleotide sequence: TGTGCCACCACCAAGATGCCGAATTACATAGACAGGAGCGGCTACGAGCAGTACTTC.

J is TRBJ2-6 and V is TRBV5-1, with 10 bases matching TRBD1. The CDR3 is made up of 17 amino acids. CDR1 is SGHRS and CDR2 is YFSETQ in the germline V gene. Losses at the gene ends were 6 bases for V and 0 bases for J; bases not matched to a gene: 6. CDR3 coding DNA: TGCGCCAGCACCGTCCGGGACAGGGGCTCTGGGGCCAACGTCCTGACTTTC. Translated: CASTVRDRGSGANVLTF.

A remark on this clonotype: This may come from a read error, since a much larger clone is one base off. The rearrangement links TRBV29-1 to TRBJ1-1; D unresolved. The CDR3 has 10 amino acids. Trimming took off 6 bases at V and 8 bases at J, with 10 bases between the two ends. The germline V gene encodes CDR1 SQVTM and CDR2 ANQGSEA. CDR3 loop: CSVEHTEAFF. CDR3 sequence (DNA): TGCAGCGTAGAACATACAGAAGCTTTCTTT. The variable domain in full, completed from reference TRBV29-1 and TRBJ1-1, reads SAVISQKPSRDICQRGTSLTIQCQVDSQVTMMFWYRQQPGQSLTLIATANQGSEATYESGFVIDKFPISRPNLTFSTLTVSNMSPEDSSIYLCSVEHTEAFFGQGTRLTVV.

In this sample, this clonotype turned up many times. This sequence joins TRBV4-1 and TRBJ2-7; 8 bases agree with TRBD1. Germline CDR1 MGHRA, CDR2 YSYEKL. Trimming cost V 1 base and J 2 bases; bases outside gene matches: 4. The CDR3 extends over 15 amino acids. CDR3 sequence reads: CASSQGGQAAYEQYF. The CDR3 coding sequence is TGCGCCAGCAGCCAAGGGGGACAGGCGGCCTACGAGCAGTACTTC.

This clonotype has a handful of counts. The genes are TRBV29-1 and TRBJ2-7; D tentatively fits TRBD1 or TRBD2 (5 bases each). Germline V gives CDR1 SQVTM, CDR2 ANQGSEA. V was trimmed by 4 bases and J by 3 bases, leaving 16 bases between them. The CDR3 has 14 residues. This chain's CDR3 is CSVVGAGSRYEQYF. As DNA, the CDR3 is TGCAGCGTTGTGGGAGCAGGGAGCCGCTACGAGCAGTACTTC.

This clonotype was found many times. The chain employs TRBV12-3 or TRBV12-4 and TRBJ2-1; D is undetermined. Trimming took off 4 bases at V and 6 bases at J, with 10 bases between the two ends. This CDR3 spans 13 amino acids. Here the CDR3 DNA reads TGTGCCAGCAGTTGGGCGGAAGCCAATGAGCAGTTCTTC. It specifies CASSWAEANEQFF.

This clonotype was counted at least ten times. This rearrangement joins TRBV6-4 to TRBJ2-6; D unresolved. Germline values: CDR1 MRHNA, CDR2 SNTAGT. The CDR3 runs to 16 residues. V lost 2 bases to trimming and J lost 2 bases, with 10 bases between them. The CDR3 loop reads CASSDGGQAGANVLTF. The CDR3 nucleotides are TGTGCCAGCAGTGACGGCGGTCAGGCTGGGGCCAACGTCCTGACTTTC.

The chain employs TRBV7-9 and TRBJ1-1; maybe TRBD1 (5 bases). Trimming cost V 5 bases and J 7 bases, with 11 bases left between them. The CDR3 loop spans 12 amino acids. Germline lookup yields CDR1 SEHNR and CDR2 FQNEAQ (reference sequence). As DNA, the CDR3 is TGTGCCAGCAGCGATCGGGACGGTGAAGCTTTCTTT. It specifies CASSDRDGEAFF.